A single sample gave rise to the 29 T cell receptor beta chains below, sequenced in a study of PD-1 blockade in classical Hodgkin lymphoma (dated by TCRdb to 2018 to 2020). The sample's time point label, in plain terms: cycle 2 day 1 (C2D1) of nivolumab. All trial patients had relapsed after autologous stem cell transplantation, with cohorts A, B and C differing in prior brentuximab vedotin exposure. The method was the immunoSEQ multiplex PCR assay. As stored in TCRdb, this immuneACCESS dataset retains in-frame rearrangements with V and J assigned. A fraction of the clones does not appear; measured against another copy, unresolved V genes explain less than half of the discrepancy, and the remainder lacks a known reason. The sample table lists about 29,000 clones, around 71% of them with a count of one. 4% of the sample rests with the top ten. Here the sequenced sample was peripheral blood mononuclear cells (PBMCs), taken before the second cycle of nivolumab. These TCRs come from a human donor with classical Hodgkin lymphoma.

The rearrangement uses TRBV29-1 and TRBJ1-1; 8 nucleotides agree with TRBD1. Germline CDR1 is SQVTM and CDR2 is ANQGSEA. Unmatched junction bases numbered 14, after V lost 7 bases and J lost 4 bases. This CDR3 is built from 15 residues. CDR3 amino acids: CSAKKWTGLATEAFF. DNA of the CDR3: TGCAGCGCGAAAAAATGGACAGGGCTGGCCACTGAAGCTTTCTTT. Using reference TRBV29-1 and TRBJ1-1 for the parts outside the CDR3, the full variable domain is SAVISQKPSRDICQRGTSLTIQCQVDSQVTMMFWYRQQPGQSLTLIATANQGSEATYESGFVIDKFPISRPNLTFSTLTVSNMSPEDSSIYLCSAKKWTGLATEAFFGQGTRLTVV.

This clone was observed a handful of times. The chain employs TRBV5-6 and TRBJ1-1; TRBD1 might be the D (5 bases). With 0 bases removed from V and 4 bases from J, the gap between germline ends came to 10 bases. The length of the CDR3 is 14 residues. Germline loops: CDR1 SGHDT, CDR2 YYEEEE. CDR3 loop: CASSLEGSGTEAFF. The CDR3 DNA reads TGTGCCAGCAGCTTGGAGGGGTCGGGCACTGAAGCTTTCTTT.

The chain joins TRBV2 to TRBJ1-1, with 8 positions matching TRBD1. V gave up 8 bases and J gave up 5 bases; unmatched junction bases: 10. This CDR3 has 14 residues. Germline V gene sequence: CDR1 SNHLY, CDR2 FYNNEI. The CDR3 DNA reads TGTGCCAGCGCTGTAGGACAGGGATGGACTGAAGCTTTCTTT. As protein: CASAVGQGWTEAFF.

The chain has TRBV6-1 and TRBJ2-1; no clear D. The germline V gene has CDR1 MNHNS and CDR2 SASEGT. The V end lost 4 bases, the J end lost 4 bases, and 11 bases lay between the germline ends. This CDR3 comprises 14 residues. The CDR3: CASSGGSVYNEQFF. The CDR3 nucleotides are TGTGCCAGCAGTGGTGGGTCCGTTTACAATGAGCAGTTCTTC.

This sequence joins TRBV30 and TRBJ1-5; D gene ambiguous. V lost 0 bases to trimming and J lost 3 bases, with 9 bases between them. This CDR3 region has 14 residues. Germline V gene data show CDR1 as GTSNPN and CDR2 as SVGIG (reference sequence). For the CDR3, the DNA is TGTGCCTGGAGTGTGGACGGCAACAATCAGCCCCAGCATTTT. It yields the protein CAWSVDGNNQPQHF. The full variable domain, with the rest looked up from reference TRBV30 and TRBJ1-5, is SQTIHQWPATLVQPVGSPLSLECTVEGTSNPNLYWYRQAAGRGLQLLFYSVGIGQISSEVPQNLSASRPQDRQFILSSKKLLLSDSGFYLCAWSVDGNNQPQHFGDGTRLSIL.

The chain recombines TRBV28 with TRBJ1-5; possibly TRBD1 for D (5 bases). Trimming stripped 3 bases from V and 3 bases from J, with 9 bases between. The CDR3 is 14 residues long. Per germline, CDR1 MDHEN and CDR2 SYDVKM. CDR3 DNA: TGTGCCAGCAGTTTCCGGGGGTACAATCAGCCCCAGCATTTT. This codes for CASSFRGYNQPQHF.

This clone was seen more than once but under ten times. V is TRBV30 and J is TRBJ2-5; 10 bases line up with TRBD1. V was pared by 2 bases and J by 5 bases, with 8 bases of the junction left unmatched. Germline values: CDR1 GTSNPN, CDR2 SVGIG (reference sequence). The CDR3 contains 15 residues. CDR3 nucleotide sequence: TGTGCCTGGAGTCGGTGGGACAGGGGTTTTGAGACCCAGTACTTC. Translating it yields CAWSRWDRGFETQYF.

This clone was found a few times. The sample contains more than one DNA sequence encoding this CDR3. The CDR3 spells CASSGTRSMEQYF. CDR3 sequence (DNA): TGTGCCAGCAGCGGGACACGTTCGATGGAGCAGTACTTC. This chain links TRBV2 with TRBJ2-7, with D maybe TRBD1 (6 bases). Germline assignment: CDR1 SNHLY and CDR2 FYNNEI. V was cut by 6 bases and J by 7 bases, with 16 bases left in between. This CDR3 is 13 amino acids long.

This clone was found a few times. The gene calls are TRBV7-9 and TRBJ1-4; weak D call: TRBD1 (5 bases). Germline V lookup: CDR1 SEHNR, CDR2 FQNEAQ (reference sequence). Deletions cut 5 bases from V and 2 bases from J, with 12 bases between. The CDR3 has 15 amino acids. The CDR3 is CASSVQGVTNEKLFF. The CDR3 DNA reads TGTGCCAGCAGCGTGCAGGGTGTGACTAATGAAAAACTGTTTTTT.

The V gene is TRBV12-2, the J gene TRBJ2-7; TRBD2 is the table's D call and was not checked against the DNA. TRBV12-2 is listed as a pseudogene. The CDR3 is 19 residues long. CDR3 nucleotides: TGTGCAAGTCGCTTAGCGCCCGGGACTAGCGGGAAAATACACCACGAGCAGTACTTC. Translation: CASRLAPGTSGKIHHEQYF.

The sample holds a few counts of this clone. This rearrangement joins TRBV7-3 to TRBJ2-1, with 7 bases identical to TRBD2. The germline gives CDR1 SGHTA, CDR2 FQGTGA. This CDR3 region has 15 residues. The junction had 8 bases not matched to a gene; V was cut back by 2 bases and J by 7 bases. For the CDR3, the DNA is TGTGCCAGCAGCTTAGTGGGCGGGAGCGGAAATGAGCAGTTCTTC. Protein sequence: CASSLVGGSGNEQFF.

The chain combines TRBV19 with TRBJ2-7; perhaps D is TRBD1 or TRBD2 (5 bases each). V dropped 4 bases and J dropped 6 bases, with 13 bases sitting between them. The CDR3 has 13 amino acids. The germline gives CDR1 LNHDA, CDR2 SQIVND (reference sequence). As DNA, the CDR3 is TGTGCCAGTAGTACCGGGGACGCGGCCGAGCAGTACTTC. Translated, it gives CASSTGDAAEQYF.

The V gene is TRBV7-9, the J gene TRBJ2-3; D unresolved. CDR3 length: 12 amino acids. Germline V gives CDR1 SEHNR, CDR2 FQNEAQ (reference sequence). The V end was cut by 5 bases, the J end by 6 bases, with 9 bases between. This chain's CDR3 is CASSPLRDTQYF. Written as DNA, the CDR3 is TGTGCCAGCAGCCCCCTGAGGGATACGCAGTATTTT.

This clone was observed a single time. V is TRBV27 and J is TRBJ2-7; D gene uncertain. V was pared by 3 bases and J by 6 bases, with 12 bases between. CDR3 length: 13 residues. The V gene's germline CDR1 is MNHEY and CDR2 SMNVEV (reference sequence). The CDR3 DNA reads TGTGCCAGCAGTTTGCTCGACCGAGGCGAGCAGTACTTC. Protein product: CASSLLDRGEQYF.

The rearrangement uses TRBV29-1 and TRBJ2-7; no clear D. This CDR3 has 12 residues. V was pared by 5 bases and J by 1 base, with 9 bases between. Germline loops: CDR1 SQVTM, CDR2 ANQGSEA. The CDR3 DNA reads TGCAGCGTTAGTCGGAATTCCTACGAGCAGTACTTC. Translation: CSVSRNSYEQYF.

This clone occurred a few times. CDR3 sequence (DNA): TGTGCCAGCAGCTTATGGGGGTCCGATGGCTACACCTTC. Translated, it gives CASSLWGSDGYTF. The chain carries TRBV7-9 and TRBJ1-2, with D possibly TRBD1 on 5 matching bases. The CDR3 is 13 amino acids. Germline V lookup: CDR1 SEHNR, CDR2 FQNEAQ (reference sequence). V lost 2 bases and J lost 6, with 10 bases in between. Based on the CDR3 plus reference TRBV7-9 and TRBJ1-2, the full variable domain is DTGVSQNPRHKITKRGQNVTFRCDPISEHNRLYWYRQTLGQGPEFLTYFQNEAQLEKSRLLSDRFSAERPKGSFSTLEIQRTEQGDSAMYLCASSLWGSDGYTFGSGTRLTVV.

V usage is TRBV5-5 and J usage is TRBJ2-1; perhaps TRBD2 as D (7 bases). The CDR3 sequence is 16 residues long. V shed 0 bases and J shed 4 bases, with 14 bases lying between them. CDR1 is SGHKS and CDR2 is YYEKEE in the germline V gene (reference sequence). The CDR3 DNA is TGTGCCAGCAGCTTGGCGGGGGGCCCCCCATACAATGAGCAGTTCTTC. Translated, it gives CASSLAGGPPYNEQFF.

The rearrangement joins TRBV6-5 to TRBJ1-1, with a tentative D call TRBD1 (6 bases). The CDR3 consists of 16 residues. Germline CDR1 MNHEY, CDR2 SVGAGI. V gave up 2 bases and J gave up 0 bases, with 13 bases separating them. As DNA, the CDR3 is TGTGCCAGCAGTTACCCGAGACAGGCAATGAACACTGAAGCTTTCTTT. It encodes CASSYPRQAMNTEAFF.

The chain combines TRBV19 with TRBJ1-2, with D possibly TRBD1 on 5 matching bases. The CDR3 runs 14 residues. Trimming left V 4 bases short and J 4 bases short, with 13 bases between. CDR1 and CDR2 from the germline V gene are LNHDA and SQIVND (reference sequence). The CDR3, as DNA: TGTGCCAGTAGTACGCAGGGTTACTCCTATGGCTACACCTTC. This sequence encodes CASSTQGYSYGYTF.

Only a few counts were recorded for this clone. This chain connects TRBV11-2 to TRBJ1-5; weak D call: TRBD1 (6 bases). Germline-derived CDR1 and CDR2 are SGHAT and FQNNGV. The V and J ends lost 5 bases and 6 bases respectively, with 11 bases between them. This CDR3 is 13 amino acids long. CDR3: CASSRGAGQPQHF. The CDR3 DNA is TGTGCCAGCAGCCGGGGGGCTGGTCAGCCCCAGCATTTT.

This clone has more than one count but fewer than ten. This chain links TRBV6-1 with TRBJ2-7, with a weak D call TRBD1 (5 bases). The CDR3 contains 13 residues. Per germline, CDR1 MNHNS and CDR2 SASEGT. V lost 10 bases, J lost 2 bases, and 15 bases lay in between. The CDR3 region has the DNA TGTGCCACCGACCCCAGGGTTCCCTACGAGCAGTACTTC. This encodes CATDPRVPYEQYF.

V gene TRBV19 combines with J gene TRBJ2-3, with a tentative D call TRBD1 (6 bases). With 3 bases removed from V and 2 bases from J, the gap between germline ends came to 12 bases. Germline lookup yields CDR1 LNHDA and CDR2 SQIVND (reference sequence). The CDR3 has 15 residues. Written as DNA, the CDR3 is TGTGCCAGTAGTATGAAAGACAGGTACACAGATACGCAGTATTTT. Translating gives CASSMKDRYTDTQYF.

Only a few counts were recorded for this clone. The rearrangement uses TRBV30 and TRBJ1-5; D may be TRBD1 (6 bases). Trimming pared 1 base from V and 6 bases from J, leaving 16 bases between. The length of the CDR3 is 15 residues. Germline V gene sequence: CDR1 GTSNPN, CDR2 SVGIG (reference sequence). The CDR3 spells CAWSEVRGIGQPQHF. The CDR3 nucleotides read TGTGCCTGGAGTGAGGTCAGGGGAATTGGTCAGCCCCAGCATTTT.

The gene calls are TRBV5-1 and TRBJ2-7; TRBD1 matches 8 bases. CDR1 SGHRS and CDR2 YFSETQ come from the germline V gene. The V gene end was trimmed by 4 bases and the J gene end by 3 bases; junction bases not matched to a gene: 9. This CDR3 has 15 amino acids. CDR3 region: CASSRVGTGFYEQYF. The DNA for the CDR3 is TGCGCCAGCAGCCGAGTCGGGACAGGCTTCTACGAGCAGTACTTC.

This clone has just one count. CDR3 DNA: TGTGCCAGCAGCGAGGGACCGGGAGTTTCCTCCTACGAGCAGTACTTC. Protein product: CASSEGPGVSSYEQYF. The chain links TRBV2 to TRBJ2-5, with a tentative D call TRBD2 (6 bases). The last part of the DNA fits TRBJ2-7 better; the J call may be wrong. The CDR3 loop spans 16 amino acids. Germline assignment: CDR1 SNHLY and CDR2 FYNNEI.

The chain carries TRBV7-2 and TRBJ2-7; tentative D call: TRBD2 (6 bases). Trimming pared 7 bases from V and 0 bases from J, leaving 13 bases between. The CDR3 loop spans 14 amino acids. Germline-derived CDR1 and CDR2 are SGHTA and FQGNSA. The chain's CDR3 is CASNRRGSSYEQYF. CDR3 nucleotides: TGTGCCAGCAACCGGCGGGGTAGCTCCTACGAGCAGTACTTC.

This chain links TRBV19 with TRBJ1-4; 10 bases are a match to TRBD1. The J segment lost 6 bases and the V segment lost 5 bases, leaving 9 bases of the junction unmatched. The germline V gene has CDR1 LNHDA and CDR2 SQIVND (reference sequence). There are 16 residues in the CDR3. CDR3 amino acids: CASSLRSGTGDEKLFF. In DNA, the CDR3 is TGTGCCAGTAGTCTCCGGTCGGGGACAGGGGATGAAAAACTGTTTTTT. Drawing the rest from reference TRBV19 and TRBJ1-4, the complete variable domain is DGGITQSPKYLFRKEGQNVTLSCEQNLNHDAMYWYRQDPGQGLRLIYYSQIVNDFQKGDIAEGYSVSREKKESFPLTVTSAQKNPTAFYLCASSLRSGTGDEKLFFGSGTQLSVL.

The chain uses TRBV30 and TRBJ2-3; D is unresolved. Germline CDR1 reads GTSNPN; CDR2 reads SVGIG (reference sequence). The germline V and J ends were trimmed by 2 bases and 2 bases, with 8 bases remaining between them. This CDR3 spans 13 amino acids. In DNA, the CDR3 is TGTGCCTGGAGTTCCCAGCACACAGATACGCAGTATTTT. This codes for CAWSSQHTDTQYF.

For the CDR3, the DNA is TGTGCCAGCATCCTGGGCCCCGAAGGTAATTCACCCCTCCACTTT. This codes for CASILGPEGNSPLHF. V gene TRBV6-5 combines with J gene TRBJ1-6, with unresolved D. The V and J ends lost 7 bases and 6 bases respectively, with 16 bases between them. The CDR3 has 15 amino acids. The germline gives CDR1 MNHEY, CDR2 SVGAGI.